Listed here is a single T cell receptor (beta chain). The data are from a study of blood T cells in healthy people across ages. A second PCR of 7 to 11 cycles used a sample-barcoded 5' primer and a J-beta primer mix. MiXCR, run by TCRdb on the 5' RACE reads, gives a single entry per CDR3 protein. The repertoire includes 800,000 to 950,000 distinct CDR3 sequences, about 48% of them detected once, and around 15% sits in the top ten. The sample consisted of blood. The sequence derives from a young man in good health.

This CDR3 reads CASSLETRMGLGGSYNEQFF. CDR3 DNA sequence: TGTGCCAGCAGTTTAGAAACTAGAATGGGCCTCGGAGGCTCCTACAATGAGCAGTTCTTC. The chain recombines TRBV12-3 or TRBV12-4 with TRBJ2-1, with D perhaps TRBD2 (5 bases). The V end lost 1 base, the J end lost 0 bases, and 22 bases lay between the germline ends. The CDR3 is 20 residues long.